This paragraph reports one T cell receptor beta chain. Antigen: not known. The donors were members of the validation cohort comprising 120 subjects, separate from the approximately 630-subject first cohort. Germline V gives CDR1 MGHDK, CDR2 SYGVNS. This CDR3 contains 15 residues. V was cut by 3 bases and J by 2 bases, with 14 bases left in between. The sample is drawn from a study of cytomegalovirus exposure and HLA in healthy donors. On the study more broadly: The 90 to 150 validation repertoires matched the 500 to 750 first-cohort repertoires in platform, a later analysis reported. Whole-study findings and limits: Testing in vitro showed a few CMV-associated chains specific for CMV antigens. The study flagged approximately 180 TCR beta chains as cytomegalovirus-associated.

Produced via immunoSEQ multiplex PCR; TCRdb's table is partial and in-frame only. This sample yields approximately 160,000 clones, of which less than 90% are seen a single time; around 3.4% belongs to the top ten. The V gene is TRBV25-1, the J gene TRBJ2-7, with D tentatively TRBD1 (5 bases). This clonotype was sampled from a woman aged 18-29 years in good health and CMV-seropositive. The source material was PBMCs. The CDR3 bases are TGTGCCAGCAGTGATTCAGGGTTGCGAACCTACGAGCAGTACTTC. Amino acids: CASSDSGLRTYEQYF.